The rows below give T cell receptor beta chains drawn from one sample of a study of T cell changes during pregnancy in multiple sclerosis. TCRdb's table, derived via immunoSEQ multiplex PCR, lists solely in-frame clones and lacks some. The profile shows under 35,000 clones, about 91% of them singletons. Sequenced here: CD8+ T cells from peripheral blood mononuclear cells, sampled before pregnancy. These receptors came from a female donor with multiple sclerosis, enrolled in a pregnancy study. CDR3s include the opening cysteine and the closing phenylalanine or tryptophan. D genes are given only for firm matches. The size entry is marked missing in some rows and otherwise reads once, few, many or a size class.

.	.	TRBV6-6	TRBJ1-1	TGTGCCAGCAGTTACCCCGGGACACAACCTGAAGCTTTCTTT	CASSYPGTQPEAFF
.	TRBD1	TRBV9	TRBJ2-7	TGTGCCAGCAGCCGGACAGGGGTCTACGAGCAGTACTTC	CASSRTGVYEQYF
.	TRBD1	TRBV27	TRBJ2-5	TGTGCCAGCAGCCCAGGACAGGGGAGTTATGAGACCCAGTACTTC	CASSPGQGSYETQYF
.	TRBD1	TRBV15	TRBJ1-5	TGTGCCACCAGCGTACCGGGACAGGGGTTTCAGCCCCAGCATTTT	CATSVPGQGFQPQHF
.	TRBD2	TRBV2	TRBJ2-1	TGTGCCAGCAGCCACGGACTAGCGGGAGCCGTTAGCTCCTACAATGAGCAGTTCTTC	CASSHGLAGAVSSYNEQFF
.	TRBD2	TRBV27	TRBJ2-3	TGTGCCAGCCGGGGGGGGTTGGAGTATTTT	CASRGGLEYF
.	.	TRBV7-3	TRBJ2-1	TGTGCCAGCAGCTCCCCGCTCCAGAATGAGCAGTTCTTC	CASSSPLQNEQFF
.	.	TRBV27	TRBJ2-7	TGTGCCAGCAGGCCCCCCGGGACTCGACCTCTCGAGCAGTACTTC	CASRPPGTRPLEQYF
.	TRBD1	TRBV4-3	TRBJ2-7	TGCGCCAGCAGCTACGGGACAGGGTCCTACGAGCAGTACTTC	CASSYGTGSYEQYF
.	TRBD2	TRBV25-1	TRBJ2-3	TGTGCCAGCCAGGTCGGGGCGGGGGGCACAGATACGCAGTATTTT	CASQVGAGGTDTQYF
.	.	TRBV19	TRBJ2-2	TGTGCCAGTAGTATAATTGGGGGCTCCGACACCGGGGAGCTGTTTTTT	CASSIIGGSDTGELFF
.	.	TRBV7-9	TRBJ2-1	TGTGCCAGCAGCGCCGACTGGAATGAGCAGTTCTTC	CASSADWNEQFF
.	.	TRBV6-1	TRBJ1-1	TGTGCCAGCAGTTATTGGACAGAAGAAGCTTTCTTT	CASSYWTEEAFF
once	.	TRBV28	TRBJ1-1	TGTGCCAGCGAGTCAGGTCATTATAACACTGAAGCTTTCTTT	CASESGHYNTEAFF
.	TRBD2	TRBV6-1	TRBJ2-5	TGTGCCAGCAGTCCAAAGCGGGAGGGGTGGGAGACCCAGTACTTC	CASSPKREGWETQYF
.	.	TRBV28	TRBJ2-5	TGTGCCAGCAGTTTATCCGTGGAGACCCAGTACTTC	CASSLSVETQYF
.	TRBD2	TRBV4-3	TRBJ2-1	TGCGCCAGCAGCCTAGCTAGCGGGGGGGCCAATGAGCAGTTCTTC	CASSLASGGANEQFF
.	TRBD1	TRBV27	TRBJ1-1	TGTGCCAGCCGGACAGGGGGCGGGACTGAAGCTTTCTTT	CASRTGGGTEAFF
.	.	TRBV23-1	TRBJ2-2	TGCGCCAGCAGTCAACGGTCAGGGTCCGACACCGGGGAGCTGTTTTTT	CASSQRSGSDTGELFF
.	TRBD2	TRBV7-3	TRBJ2-7	TGTGCCAGCAGTCCGAGCGGGGGGGCGGGGGAGCAGTACTTC	CASSPSGGAGEQYF
.	TRBD2	TRBV7-8	TRBJ2-1	TGTGCCAGCAGATGGGGGGGAGGCGACAATGAGCAGTTCTTC	CASRWGGGDNEQFF
.	TRBD1	TRBV4-3	TRBJ2-5	TGCGCCAGCAGCCAATACGGGACAGGGTGGGGAGAGACCCAGTACTTC	CASSQYGTGWGETQYF
.	.	TRBV9	TRBJ2-5	TGTGCCAGTTCACGAAGCGGCCTCTTAGGTGAGACCCAGTACTTC	CASSRSGLLGETQYF
.	.	TRBV27	TRBJ1-2	TGTGCCAGCAGTTGGGACACCTCCTATGGCTACACCTTC	CASSWDTSYGYTF
.	.	TRBV7-9	TRBJ1-5	TGTGCCAGCAGCTTAGAAGGGGCGAGCAATCAGCCCCAGCATTTT	CASSLEGASNQPQHF
few	TRBD1	TRBV27	TRBJ1-6	TGTGCCAGCAGTTTGTCGGGACAGGGGAATCTCGTTCGTTCACCCCTCCACTTT	CASSLSGQGNLVRSPLHF
.	TRBD1	TRBV6-1	TRBJ1-5	TGTGCCAGCAGTGAATACCAGGGGGGACGAGACAGCAATCAGCCCCAGCATTTT	CASSEYQGGRDSNQPQHF